The source of this T cell receptor (beta chain) is a study of regulatory T cells in long-lasting Graves disease. The J segment lost 2 bases and the V segment lost 1 base, leaving 12 bases of the junction unmatched. The CDR3 runs 17 residues. CDR1 is GTSNPN and CDR2 is SVGIG in the germline V gene (reference sequence). Described time point: newly diagnosed GD, antithyroid drugs for less than 3 months. PBMC RNA served as the TCR library source. The patients included were those that came from an endocrinology department in Xi'an, China. In building TCR beta libraries, iRepertoire HTBI primers were used together with Arm-PCR of CDR3 regions. TCRdb re-called the multiplex PCR reads with MiXCR, one entry per CDR3 protein. The sample lists about 450,000 distinct CDR3 sequences; approximately 15% were seen once. These same records also appear under a second study, on T cells in Graves' hyperthyroidism and ophthalmopathy. That paper notes: These patients, aged 18 to 65, had recently diagnosed hyperthyroidism lasting under 2 months.

Specimen: peripheral blood mononuclear cells (PBMCs), collected at new diagnosis, from a patient treated with antithyroid drugs. The rearrangement uses TRBV30 and TRBJ2-3; TRBD1 agrees at 7 bases. This receptor was taken from a woman between 50 and 59 years old with Graves disease. The CDR3 here is CAWSGTRTGSNTDTQYF. CDR3 DNA sequence: TGTGCCTGGAGTGGAACCCGGACAGGCTCAAACACAGATACGCAGTATTTT.